One sample yielded the 22 T cell receptor beta chains listed below, sequenced in a study of T cells expressing NK-cell markers. TCRdb re-analyzed the 5' RACE reads; it lists each CDR3 protein once, without DNA. The sample yields about 450,000 distinct CDR3 sequences, of which the top ten take up approximately 7%. Sequencing used blood T cells: a sorted CD56 or NKG2C T cell subset, CD4+ or CD8+ T cells, or bulk PBMC T cells (not recorded which). Receptors were obtained from a woman between 18 and 70 years old in good health.

V gene TRBV29-1 combines with J gene TRBJ2-1; the D gene TCRdb calls, TRBD2, cannot be checked with no DNA. Germline CDR1 is SQVTM and CDR2 is ANQGSEA. This CDR3 spans 16 amino acids. The CDR3: CSVEAGLAEAYNEQFF.

The chain is built from TRBV14 and TRBJ1-2. Germline V gene data show CDR1 as SGHDN and CDR2 as FVKESK. The CDR3 contains 13 residues. CDR3 in amino acids: CASSQQVNYGYTF.

The chain is built from TRBV6-5 and TRBJ1-3. CDR3 length: 15 amino acids. Germline V gene lookup returns CDR1 MNHEY and CDR2 SVGAGI. CDR3: CASSYSLLSGNTIYF.

The chain recombines TRBV5-1 with TRBJ1-1; absent DNA, TCRdb's TRBD1 call cannot be checked. Germline CDR1 is SGHRS and CDR2 is YFSETQ. This CDR3 is built from 14 residues. The CDR3 protein is CASSPGQGVPEAFF.

The chain links TRBV5-4 to TRBJ2-1. The V gene's germline CDR1 is SGHNT and CDR2 YYREEE (reference sequence). The CDR3 length is 14 residues. The CDR3 region is CASSSATGYNEQFF.

The chain couples TRBV20-1 to TRBJ2-1; without DNA, the TCRdb call of TRBD1 cannot be checked. This CDR3 has 12 amino acids. The germline CDR1 and CDR2 sequences are DFQATT and SNEGSKA (reference sequence). CDR3 residues: CSARDRGVEQFF.

The chain employs TRBV20-1 and TRBJ2-1. The CDR3 is made up of 14 amino acids. The germline CDR1 and CDR2 sequences are DFQATT and SNEGSKA (reference sequence). The CDR3 loop reads CSARESTSYNEQFF.

This chain uses TRBV18 with TRBJ1-6. The CDR3 has 15 amino acids. Germline CDR1 and CDR2: KGHSH and LQKENI. Here the CDR3 reads CASSPAGGWDSPLHF.

The V and J genes are TRBV6-1 and TRBJ2-1. Germline assignment: CDR1 MNHNS and CDR2 SASEGT. The CDR3 totals 15 residues. CDR3: CASSRLSTPYNEQFF.

The chain employs TRBV7-8 and TRBJ2-2; TCRdb returns TRBD1, unconfirmable since there is no DNA. The CDR3 loop spans 16 amino acids. Germline V gene sequence: CDR1 SGHVS, CDR2 FQNEAQ. The CDR3 sequence is CASSVGTVSNTGELFF.

The gene calls are TRBV7-2 and TRBJ2-1; TCRdb indicates TRBD2, and absent DNA this call remains unverified. The germline gives CDR1 SGHTA, CDR2 FQGNSA. The CDR3 sequence is 16 residues long. The CDR3 sequence: CASSPIAGSSYNEQFF.

The genes are TRBV23-1 and TRBJ2-7; no DNA is available, so the TRBD1 call from TCRdb remains unchecked. TRBV23-1 is given ORF status, its function remaining uncertain. This CDR3 is built from 15 residues. Here the CDR3 reads CASSHSGTVNYEQYF.

The chain couples TRBV20-1 to TRBJ2-1; lacking DNA, the TRBD2 call made by TCRdb goes unchecked. The CDR3 has 14 residues. Germline CDR1 DFQATT, CDR2 SNEGSKA (reference sequence). This CDR3 reads CSARRDSSYNEQFF.

J is TRBJ2-5 and V is TRBV10-3; TCRdb picks TRBD1, but there is no DNA to check that call. CDR3 length equals 13 residues. Germline CDR1 ENHRY, CDR2 SYGVKD. The CDR3 here is CAISGGSEETQYF.

CDR3 in amino acids: CAIRGNSGNTIYF. The gene calls are TRBV10-3 and TRBJ1-3. From germline, CDR1 is ENHRY and CDR2 SYGVKD. This CDR3 has 13 amino acids.

The rearrangement links TRBV6-2 or TRBV6-3 to TRBJ2-7; no DNA is available, so the TRBD1 call from TCRdb remains unchecked. The CDR3 is 14 residues long. Germline CDR1 reads MNHEY; CDR2 reads SVGEGT. The CDR3 protein is CASSWGQGTHEQYF.

The rearrangement uses TRBV28 and TRBJ1-2. In germline, CDR1 is MDHEN, CDR2 SYDVKM. This CDR3 region has 13 residues. This CDR3 is CASSQSLSGGYTF.

The V and J genes are TRBV6-6 and TRBJ2-2. This CDR3 is built from 11 residues. The germline CDR1 and CDR2 sequences are MNHNY and SVGAGI (reference sequence). This CDR3 is CASFGVGELFF.

The J gene is TRBJ2-1, the V gene TRBV30; TCRdb proposes TRBD2, but this gene call is untestable without DNA. The length of the CDR3 is 14 residues. Germline V lookup: CDR1 GTSNPN, CDR2 SVGIG (reference sequence). CDR3 sequence: CACSPGLAGNEQFF.

J is TRBJ2-7 and V is TRBV20-1; the TCRdb D gene call, TRBD2, has no DNA to confirm it. In germline, CDR1 is DFQATT, CDR2 SNEGSKA (reference sequence). The CDR3 contains 16 residues. CDR3 sequence reads: CSAREISGRPYYEQYF.

This chain connects TRBV29-1 to TRBJ1-1; there is no DNA to check the TCRdb D call of TRBD1. The CDR3 runs 12 residues. CDR1 and CDR2 from the germline V gene are SQVTM and ANQGSEA. This CDR3 is CSAIRASTEAFF.

The chain combines TRBV2 with TRBJ2-3; the TCRdb D gene call, TRBD2, has no DNA to confirm it. The CDR3 runs to 19 residues. CDR1 and CDR2 from the germline V gene are SNHLY and FYNNEI. The CDR3 here is CASSEAVSSGGQGADTQYF.